This T cell receptor (beta chain) is drawn from a study of blood T cell repertoires in COVID-19. Either two negative PCRs, clearance, or symptom resolution qualified Cohort 3 donors as recovered. Measured with immunoSEQ multiplex PCR; TCRdb has only the in-frame clones, and not every one. The table has roughly 250,000 clones, about 88% seen once; the top ten hold 3%. The CDR3 length is 14 residues. CDR1 is SGHTA and CDR2 is FQGTGA in the germline V gene. V gave up 4 bases and J gave up 9 bases; unmatched junction bases: 2. The receptor was isolated from a woman aged 50 to 60 who had recovered from COVID-19. The chain is built from TRBV7-3 and TRBJ2-1; TRBD2 aligns across 14 bases. Specimen: PBMCs or T cells enriched from blood (not recorded which). CDR3 DNA sequence: TGTGCCAGCAGCTCGACTAGCGGGAGGGCTGAGCAGTTCTTC. As protein: CASSSTSGRAEQFF.